Listed below are T cell receptor beta chains from one sample, sequenced in a study of shared clonotypes between healthy human individuals. TCRdb's copy holds only in-frame clones and misses some; the assay was immunoSEQ multiplex PCR. The sample has approximately 700,000 clones, 73% seen once. Sequenced sample: memory CD4+ T cells sorted from blood. Source of these receptors: a woman aged 25 to 39 in good health. CDR3s include the opening cysteine and the closing phenylalanine or tryptophan. A clone size is listed for some rows: how often the clone was seen (once, few, many), or a class if it is expanded.

length: 14; V: TRBV19; J: TRBJ2-7; size: NA; CDR3: CASSTLTGAVEQYF
length: 19; V: TRBV12-2; J: TRBJ2-2; size: few; CDR3: CASRLAGTSGREGTGELFF
length: 14; V: TRBV6-5; J: TRBJ2-7; size: NA; CDR3: CASSAGRPPYEQYF
length: 18; V: TRBV28; J: TRBJ1-1; size: NA; CDR3: CASSLPFLYARDNTEAFF
length: 12; V: TRBV29-1; J: TRBJ1-5; size: once; CDR3: CSVGDRDQPQHF
length: 14; V: TRBV27; J: TRBJ1-1; size: once; CDR3: CASSFWGGGTEAFF
length: 11; V: TRBV20-1; J: TRBJ2-3; size: once; CDR3: CSAQQGDTQYF
length: 16; V: TRBV7-2; J: TRBJ2-1; size: NA; CDR3: CASSLGSGGAYNEQFF
length: 14; V: TRBV7-9; J: TRBJ2-7; size: NA; CDR3: CASSSPRVTYEQYF
length: 13; V: TRBV9; J: TRBJ2-5; size: NA; CDR3: CASSGEIPETQYF
length: 15; V: TRBV27; J: TRBJ2-7; size: NA; CDR3: CASSSREGGSYEQYF
length: 14; V: TRBV6-5; J: TRBJ1-1; size: NA; CDR3: CASSRLAWDTEAFF
length: 16; V: TRBV9; J: TRBJ1-2; size: NA; CDR3: CASSPGGRTFNYGYTF
length: 15; V: TRBV5-4; J: TRBJ1-2; size: NA; CDR3: CASSPGQGQIYGYTF
length: 15; V: TRBV10-3; J: TRBJ1-3; size: NA; CDR3: CAIGVDGRSGNTIYF
length: 12; V: TRBV9; J: TRBJ1-1; size: few; CDR3: CASSPRFGEAFF
length: 16; V: TRBV19; J: TRBJ2-2; size: NA; CDR3: CASSVGTGGNAGELFF
length: 15; V: TRBV6-1; J: TRBJ2-7; size: once; CDR3: CASSSPGTGKDEQYF
length: 17; V: TRBV2; J: TRBJ2-2; size: NA; CDR3: CASSVPNSGLNTGELFF
length: 14; V: TRBV6-5; J: TRBJ2-1; size: NA; CDR3: CASSPGTSGGEQFF
length: 14; V: TRBV4-1; J: TRBJ2-1; size: NA; CDR3: CASSQGVDRNEQFF
length: 12; V: TRBV7-6; J: TRBJ2-1; size: many; CDR3: CASRGLAGEQFF
length: 17; V: TRBV5-1; J: TRBJ2-2; size: NA; CDR3: CASSPEAWTLSTGELFF
length: 14; V: TRBV2; J: TRBJ2-3; size: NA; CDR3: CASSESLAGDTQYF
length: 16; V: TRBV7-3; J: TRBJ1-3; size: NA; CDR3: CASSLIEASSGNTIYF
length: 16; V: TRBV11-2; J: TRBJ2-1; size: few; CDR3: CASSSRTSGGNNEQFF
length: 15; V: TRBV6-6; J: TRBJ2-7; size: many; CDR3: CASSYSGGLGYEQYF
length: 14; V: TRBV19; J: TRBJ2-3; size: NA; CDR3: CASGTSGVMDTQYF
length: 12; V: TRBV11-2; J: TRBJ2-3; size: NA; CDR3: CASSTSGSVGYF
length: 15; V: TRBV7-2; J: TRBJ2-1; size: NA; CDR3: CASSPTPGGNNEQFF
length: 15; V: TRBV7-3; J: TRBJ2-5; size: few; CDR3: CASSLQAGPMETQYF
length: 12; V: TRBV28; J: TRBJ1-2; size: NA; CDR3: CATGTGGYGYTF
length: 15; V: TRBV5-4; J: TRBJ2-5; size: NA; CDR3: CASKTPGTAQETQYF
length: 14; V: TRBV28; J: TRBJ2-3; size: few; CDR3: CASRGQGSTDTQYF
length: 13; V: TRBV5-8; J: TRBJ1-1; size: NA; CDR3: CASSQDVSSGAFF
length: 15; V: TRBV5-4; J: TRBJ1-5; size: NA; CDR3: CASSQQGNSNQPQHF
length: 16; V: TRBV19; J: TRBJ2-2; size: NA; CDR3: CASLPLMTSNTGELFF
length: 16; V: TRBV29-1; J: TRBJ1-1; size: NA; CDR3: CSVDGRRTGMNTEAFF
length: 13; V: TRBV7-2; J: TRBJ1-5; size: NA; CDR3: CASSSQSNQPQHF
length: 14; V: TRBV29-1; J: TRBJ2-1; size: NA; CDR3: CSARAGVGYNEQFF
length: 14; V: TRBV11-2; J: TRBJ1-2; size: NA; CDR3: CASSSNTGDYGYTF
length: 16; V: TRBV7-2; J: TRBJ1-3; size: NA; CDR3: CASSLVGTNSGNTIYF
length: 13; V: TRBV11-2; J: TRBJ2-4; size: NA; CDR3: CASSDTGTNIQYF